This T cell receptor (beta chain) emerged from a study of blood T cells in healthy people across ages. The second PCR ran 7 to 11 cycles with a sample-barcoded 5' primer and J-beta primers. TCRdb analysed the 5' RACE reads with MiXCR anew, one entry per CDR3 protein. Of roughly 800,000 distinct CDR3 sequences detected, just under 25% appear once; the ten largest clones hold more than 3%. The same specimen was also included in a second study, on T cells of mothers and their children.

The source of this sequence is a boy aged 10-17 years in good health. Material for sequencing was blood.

The CDR3 DNA is TGTGCCAGCAGCCAAGAAGAGCGGGGCGGTAATGAGCAGTTCTTC. This codes for CASSQEERGGNEQFF. The chain joins TRBV7-8 to TRBJ2-1, with TRBD2 identical over 7 bases. In germline, CDR1 is SGHVS, CDR2 FQNEAQ. J lost 7 bases, V lost 5 bases, and 11 bases had no gene match. This CDR3 is built from 15 residues. The full variable domain, its missing parts supplied by reference TRBV7-8 and TRBJ2-1, is GAGVSQSPRYKVAKRGQDVALRCDPISGHVSLFWYQQALGQGPEFLTYFQNEAQLDKSGLPSDRFFAERPEGSVSTLKIQRTQQEDSAVYLCASSQEERGGNEQFFGPGTRLTVL.